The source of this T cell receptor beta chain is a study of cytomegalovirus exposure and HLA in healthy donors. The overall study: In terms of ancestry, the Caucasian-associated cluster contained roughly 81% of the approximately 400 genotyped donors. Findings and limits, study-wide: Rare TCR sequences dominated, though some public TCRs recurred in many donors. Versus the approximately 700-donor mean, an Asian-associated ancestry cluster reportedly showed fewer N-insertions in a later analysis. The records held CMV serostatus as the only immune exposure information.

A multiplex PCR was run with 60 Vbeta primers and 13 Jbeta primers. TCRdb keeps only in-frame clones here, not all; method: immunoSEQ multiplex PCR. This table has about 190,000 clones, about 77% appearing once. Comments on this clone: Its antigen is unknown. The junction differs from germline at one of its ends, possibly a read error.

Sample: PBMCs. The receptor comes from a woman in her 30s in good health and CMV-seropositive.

CDR3 in DNA: TGTTCCAGCAAGGGAGGGTCGGAGACCCAGTACTTC. Protein: CSSKGGSETQYF. The rearrangement links TRBV7-9 to TRBJ2-5; 7 nucleotides agree with TRBD2. Germline V gene sequence: CDR1 SEHNR, CDR2 FQNEAQ (reference sequence). This CDR3 spans 12 amino acids.